This T cell receptor (beta chain) was sequenced in a study of CD8+CD57+ T cells in acquired aplastic anemia. Overall study context: CD4+ and CD8+ cells, once sorted, gave DNA averaging approximately 3 ug. Findings of the study overall: Patients and controls had CD8+ Simpson's diversity values that were not significantly distinct.

Using genomic DNA as the template, TCR beta VDJ and CDR3 profiling was carried out. A single record per CDR3 protein comes from TCRdb applying MiXCR to the reads. There are fewer than 200,000 distinct CDR3 sequences in the sample; just under 65% occur only once, and under 50% lies in the top ten. Worth noting for this clonotype: Its antigen is still unknown.

There are 13 residues in the CDR3. V lost 8 bases and J 5 bases, leaving 15 bases between the germline ends. Per germline, CDR1 SNHLY and CDR2 FYNNEI. The gene calls are TRBV2 and TRBJ2-5; possible D gene TRBD2, 5 bases. The sample consisted of sorted CD4+, CD8+, or CD8+CD57+ T cells (not recorded which) from PBMCs. This receptor was identified in a human donor in good health. The CDR3 DNA reads TGTGCCAGCCGGTATGCCGGCGGGGAGACCCAGTACTTC. Protein product: CASRYAGGETQYF.